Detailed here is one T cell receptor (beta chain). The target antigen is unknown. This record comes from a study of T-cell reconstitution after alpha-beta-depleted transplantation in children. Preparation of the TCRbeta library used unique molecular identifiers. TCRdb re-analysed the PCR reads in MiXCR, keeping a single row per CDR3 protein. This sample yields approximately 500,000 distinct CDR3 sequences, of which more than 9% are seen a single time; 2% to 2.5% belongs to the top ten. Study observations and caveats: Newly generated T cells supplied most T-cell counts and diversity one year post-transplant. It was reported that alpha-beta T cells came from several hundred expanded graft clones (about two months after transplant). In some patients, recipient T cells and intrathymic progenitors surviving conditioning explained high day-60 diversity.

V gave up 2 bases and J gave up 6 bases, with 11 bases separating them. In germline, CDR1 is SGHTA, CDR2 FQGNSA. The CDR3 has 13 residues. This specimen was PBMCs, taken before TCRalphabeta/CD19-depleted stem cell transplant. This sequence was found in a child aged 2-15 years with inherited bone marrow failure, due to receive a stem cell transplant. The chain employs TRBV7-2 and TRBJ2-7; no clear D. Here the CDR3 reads CASSLRAGSEQYF. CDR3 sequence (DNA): TGTGCCAGCAGCTTAAGGGCAGGCAGCGAGCAGTACTTC.